These 18 T cell receptor beta chains came from one sample sequenced in a study of neurological immune-mediated disorders. TCRdb independently ran MiXCR on the 5' RACE reads; one entry per CDR3 protein. The sample has about 20,000 distinct CDR3 sequences, 7.5% seen once. Sample: CD8+ T cells from blood. The receptors shown here come from a woman between 25 and 40 years old with HTLV-1-associated myelopathy (HAM/TSP).

This clonotype was counted many times. The gene calls are TRBV7-6 and TRBJ2-7; TRBD1 matches 8 bases. The CDR3 runs 13 residues. CDR1 is SGHVS, CDR2 FNYEAQ, per germline. The trim removed 1 base at V and 6 bases at J, leaving 2 bases unmatched. The CDR3 loop is CASSLEGTGEQYF. The CDR3 region has the DNA TGTGCCAGCAGCTTAGAAGGGACAGGCGAGCAGTACTTC.

This clonotype was recorded many times. This rearrangement joins TRBV6-4 to TRBJ2-3; D uncertain. The V gene's germline CDR1 is MRHNA and CDR2 SNTAGT. Trimming shortened V by 3 bases and J by 3 bases, and 13 bases separated the two germline ends. The length of the CDR3 is 15 residues. Here the CDR3 DNA reads TGTGCCAGCAGTGAGGGCAGTAAAGATACAGATACGCAGTATTTT. Translating it yields CASSEGSKDTDTQYF.

This chain joins TRBV20-1 and TRBJ2-3; D remains ambiguous. CDR1 and CDR2 (germline): DFQATT, SNEGSKA (reference sequence). The CDR3 sequence is 11 residues long. V was cut by 5 bases and J by 0 bases, with 3 bases left in between. The CDR3 region has the DNA TGCAGTGCTTTTAGCACAGATACGCAGTATTTT. Encoded protein: CSAFSTDTQYF.

This clonotype has at least ten counts. This chain links TRBV19 with TRBJ2-2; D remains ambiguous. The CDR3 extends over 13 amino acids. V lost 7 bases to trimming and J lost 2 bases, with 8 bases between them. Germline CDR1 LNHDA, CDR2 SQIVND (reference sequence). The CDR3 reads CASKSLNTGELFF. The CDR3 nucleotides read TGTGCCAGTAAGAGCTTAAACACCGGGGAGCTGTTTTTT.

Relative to its sample, this clonotype is medium-sized. The gene calls are TRBV20-1 and TRBJ2-7; TRBD2 agrees at 13 bases. The germline V gene has CDR1 DFQATT and CDR2 SNEGSKA (reference sequence). The CDR3 is 15 amino acids. J was trimmed by 0 bases and V by 5 bases; bases with no gene match: 4. CDR3 DNA: TGCAGTGCTTTTGGGACTAGCGGGGACTCCTACGAGCAGTACTTC. It yields the protein CSAFGTSGDSYEQYF.

This clonotype was recorded many times. This chain uses TRBV29-1 with TRBJ2-7, with a tentative D call TRBD2 (5 bases). V lost 5 bases, J lost 3 bases, and 14 bases lay in between. CDR3 length equals 13 residues. Germline V gives CDR1 SQVTM, CDR2 ANQGSEA. The CDR3 DNA is TGCAGCGTTCTTCGCCGGGAACGCTACGAGCAGTACTTC. Translating gives CSVLRRERYEQYF.

This clonotype was picked up many times. The chain recombines TRBV5-6 with TRBJ1-6, with D perhaps matching TRBD1 (5 bases). The CDR3 has 15 residues. Germline-derived CDR1 and CDR2 are SGHDT and YYEEEE. Trimming took 0 bases from V and 9 from J, leaving 13 bases between them. CDR3 in DNA: TGTGCCAGCAGCTTGGGATTGGGGGTCGGTTCACCCCTCCACTTT. It is translated as CASSLGLGVGSPLHF.

This clonotype showed up many times. This chain connects TRBV9 to TRBJ1-1; 11 bases align to TRBD1. Trimming took 0 bases from V and 4 from J; bases not matched to a gene: 2. The length of the CDR3 is 15 residues. Germline V CDR1 and CDR2: SGDLS, YYNGEE. DNA of the CDR3: TGTGCCAGCAGCGTAGAGGGGACAGGGGGCACTGAAGCTTTCTTT. It yields the protein CASSVEGTGGTEAFF. The complete variable domain, with remaining parts taken from reference TRBV9 and TRBJ1-1, reads DSGVTQTPKHLITATGQRVTLRCSPRSGDLSVYWYQQSLDQGLQFLIQYYNGEERAKGNILERFSAQQFPDLHSELNLSSLELGDSALYFCASSVEGTGGTEAFFGQGTRLTVV.

This clonotype was counted many times. V is TRBV29-1 and J is TRBJ2-7; a possible D gene is TRBD2 (6 bases). CDR1 and CDR2 (germline): SQVTM, ANQGSEA. The CDR3 has 13 residues. V lost 4 bases and J lost 1, with 11 bases in between. This CDR3 reads CSVVPSASYEQYF. As DNA, the CDR3 is TGCAGCGTTGTCCCTAGCGCTTCCTACGAGCAGTACTTC.

This clonotype occurred many times. The chain has TRBV6-5 and TRBJ1-4; no reliable D call. This CDR3 comprises 13 residues. In germline, CDR1 is MNHEY, CDR2 SVGAGI. Deletions cut 0 bases from V and 5 bases from J, with 4 bases between. The CDR3 bases are TGTGCCAGCAGTTACTCGGGGAATGAAAAACTGTTTTTT. Its translation: CASSYSGNEKLFF.

This clonotype was seen repeatedly, ten times or more. V is TRBV5-1 and J is TRBJ2-2; D possibly uses TRBD1 or TRBD2 (5 bases each). Trimming cost V 4 bases and J 7 bases, with 11 bases left between them. Germline V lookup: CDR1 SGHRS, CDR2 YFSETQ. The CDR3 loop spans 13 amino acids. CDR3 in amino acids: CASSPWGNGELFF. CDR3 in DNA: TGCGCCAGCAGCCCTTGGGGGAACGGGGAGCTGTTTTTT.

This clonotype has ten or more counts. The chain uses TRBV11-2 and TRBJ2-7, with 8 positions matching TRBD1. The CDR3 has 14 residues. J was trimmed by 3 bases and V by 5 bases; bases with no gene match: 6. The germline gives CDR1 SGHAT, CDR2 FQNNGV. CDR3 coding DNA: TGTGCCAGCAGCCGCGGGACAGGCGACTACGAGCAGTACTTC. Amino acid sequence: CASSRGTGDYEQYF.

This clonotype was recorded many times. J is TRBJ2-3 and V is TRBV5-5, with D unclear. Germline CDR1 and CDR2: SGHKS and YYEKEE (reference sequence). The CDR3 has 16 residues. V dropped 0 bases and J dropped 4 bases, with 15 bases sitting between them. CDR3 DNA sequence: TGTGCCAGCAGCTTGGCTCGTAGCTTTGCTCCAGATACGCAGTATTTT. Amino acid sequence: CASSLARSFAPDTQYF.

This clonotype showed up many times. The chain has TRBV6-4 and TRBJ2-3; 8 positions agree with TRBD2. Trimming cost V 4 bases and J 1 base; bases outside gene matches: 4. The CDR3 runs to 15 residues. Germline loops: CDR1 MRHNA, CDR2 SNTAGT. The CDR3: CASSGEAGGTDTQYF. CDR3 sequence (DNA): TGTGCCAGCAGTGGAGAAGCGGGGGGCACAGATACGCAGTATTTT.

This clonotype appeared many times. The chain employs TRBV12-3 or TRBV12-4 and TRBJ1-2; D possibly corresponds to TRBD1 (5 bases). The CDR3 totals 14 residues. V shed 6 bases and J shed 2 bases, with 13 bases lying between them. CDR3 in DNA: TGTGCCAGCAGGCAGGGATGGTACAACTATGGCTACACCTTC. Its translation: CASRQGWYNYGYTF.

This clonotype showed up many times. This chain joins TRBV20-1 and TRBJ2-3, with D perhaps given as TRBD1 or TRBD2 (5 bases each). V was trimmed by 6 bases and J by 8 bases, leaving 24 bases between them. CDR1 is DFQATT and CDR2 is SNEGSKA in the germline V gene (reference sequence). This CDR3 has 15 amino acids. This chain's CDR3 is CSAPSGDQVFGTQYF. The CDR3 nucleotides are TGCAGTGCCCCATCCGGGGACCAGGTTTTTGGTACGCAGTATTTT.

The chain couples TRBV7-6 to TRBJ1-2; D might be TRBD1 (6 bases). V lost 1 base to trimming and J lost 2 bases, with 20 bases between them. This CDR3 spans 18 amino acids. CDR1 and CDR2 (germline): SGHVS, FNYEAQ. CDR3 coding DNA: TGTGCCAGCAGCTTAGTCCCCGTGGGGGGACAAGACAACTATGGCTACACCTTC. It codes for CASSLVPVGGQDNYGYTF.

This clonotype was recorded at least ten times. The chain combines TRBV21-1 with TRBJ2-7. TRBV21-1 is a pseudogene locus. The CDR3 has 12 amino acids. CDR3 DNA: TGTGCCAGCAGCAGGCAGATGGCCGAGCAGTACTTC. Its translation is CASSRQMAEQYF.